The clone carrying this T cell receptor beta chain was counted only a few times. Its antigen is undetermined. These data come from a study of identical twins. TCRdb reanalysed the 5' RACE reads using MiXCR and keeps one entry per CDR3 protein. The sample includes under 300,000 distinct CDR3 sequences, about 13% of them seen just once. Study outcomes and limitations: An excess of low generation probability was shown by twin-shared out-of-frame alpha sequences.

The germline CDR1 and CDR2 sequences are WNHNN and SYGVQD (reference sequence). This CDR3 is 14 amino acids long. The ends lost 0 bases at V and 10 bases at J; junction bases unmatched: 5. This same sample was also part of a study on yellow fever vaccine responses in identical twins.

What was sequenced was memory (CD45RO+) T cells sorted from blood. The V gene is TRBV10-1, the J gene TRBJ2-1; TRBD2 aligns across 8 bases. The sequence was collected from a woman aged 18-29 years in good health. This CDR3 reads CASSESSGNFEQFF. CDR3 coding DNA: TGCGCCAGCAGTGAGTCTAGCGGGAATTTCGAGCAGTTCTTC.